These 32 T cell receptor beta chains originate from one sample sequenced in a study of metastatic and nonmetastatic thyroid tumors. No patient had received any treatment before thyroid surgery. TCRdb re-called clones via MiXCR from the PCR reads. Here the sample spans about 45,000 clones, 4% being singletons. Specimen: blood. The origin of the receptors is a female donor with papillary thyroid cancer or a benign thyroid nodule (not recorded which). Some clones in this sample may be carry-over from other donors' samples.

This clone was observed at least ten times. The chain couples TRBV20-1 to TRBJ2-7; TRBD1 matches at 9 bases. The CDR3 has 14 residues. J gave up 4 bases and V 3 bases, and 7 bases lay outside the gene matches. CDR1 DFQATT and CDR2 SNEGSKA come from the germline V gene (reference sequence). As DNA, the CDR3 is TGCAGTGCTAGCCCGGGACAGGGAGCGTACGAGCAGTACTTC. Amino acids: CSASPGQGAYEQYF.

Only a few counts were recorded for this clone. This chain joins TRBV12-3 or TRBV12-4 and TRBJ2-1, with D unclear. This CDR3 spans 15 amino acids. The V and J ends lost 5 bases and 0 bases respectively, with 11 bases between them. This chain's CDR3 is CASSPWASSYNEQFF. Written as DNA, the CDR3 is TGTGCCAGCAGTCCTTGGGCGAGCTCCTACAATGAGCAGTTCTTC.

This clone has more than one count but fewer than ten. CDR3 sequence (DNA): TGTGCCAGCATCTACGACACGGGGGTAAATTCACCCCTCCACTTT. Translation gives CASIYDTGVNSPLHF. V gene TRBV6-2 or TRBV6-3 combines with J gene TRBJ1-6; TRBD1 might be the D (5 bases). Germline CDR1 reads MNHEY; CDR2 reads SVGEGT. The CDR3 covers 15 residues. V lost 7 bases and J 7 bases, leaving 17 bases between the germline ends.

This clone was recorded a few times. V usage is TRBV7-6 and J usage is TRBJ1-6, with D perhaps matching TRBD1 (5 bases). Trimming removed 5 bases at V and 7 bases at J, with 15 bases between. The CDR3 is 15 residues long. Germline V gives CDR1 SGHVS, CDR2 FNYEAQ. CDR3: CASSVSGTQNSPLHF. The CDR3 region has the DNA TGTGCCAGCAGCGTCTCCGGGACCCAAAATTCACCCCTCCACTTT.

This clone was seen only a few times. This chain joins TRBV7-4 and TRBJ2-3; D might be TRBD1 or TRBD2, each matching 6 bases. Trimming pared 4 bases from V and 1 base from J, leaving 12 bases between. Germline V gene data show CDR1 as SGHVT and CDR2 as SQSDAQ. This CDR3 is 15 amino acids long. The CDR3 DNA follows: TGTGCCAGCAGCTGGGGGGCGTGGGGCACAGATACGCAGTATTTT. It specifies CASSWGAWGTDTQYF.

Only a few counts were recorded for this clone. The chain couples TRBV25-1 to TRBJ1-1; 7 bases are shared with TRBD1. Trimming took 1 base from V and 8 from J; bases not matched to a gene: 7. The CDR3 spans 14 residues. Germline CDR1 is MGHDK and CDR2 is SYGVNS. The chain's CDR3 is CASSEWGQPAEAFF. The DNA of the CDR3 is TGTGCCAGCAGTGAATGGGGACAGCCAGCCGAAGCTTTCTTT.

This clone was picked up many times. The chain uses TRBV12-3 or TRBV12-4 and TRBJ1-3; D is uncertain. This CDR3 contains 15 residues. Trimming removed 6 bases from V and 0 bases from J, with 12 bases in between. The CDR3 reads CASSRGHPSGNTIYF. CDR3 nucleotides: TGTGCCAGCAGCCGAGGGCACCCCTCTGGAAACACCATATATTTT.

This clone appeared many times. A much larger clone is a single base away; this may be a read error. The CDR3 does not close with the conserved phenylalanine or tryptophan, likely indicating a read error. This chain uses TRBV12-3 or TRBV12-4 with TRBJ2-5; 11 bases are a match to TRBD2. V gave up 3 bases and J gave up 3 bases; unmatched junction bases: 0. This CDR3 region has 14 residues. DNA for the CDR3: TGTGCCAGCAGTTTGGGACTAGCGGAAGAGACCCAGTACTCC. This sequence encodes CASSLGLAEETQYS.

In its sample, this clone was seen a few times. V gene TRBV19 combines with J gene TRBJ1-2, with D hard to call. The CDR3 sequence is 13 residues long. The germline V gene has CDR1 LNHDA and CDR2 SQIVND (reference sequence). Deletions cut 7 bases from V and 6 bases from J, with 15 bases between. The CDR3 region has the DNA TGTGCCAGTACCCAGCGAGAGGTAAATGGCTACACCTTC. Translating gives CASTQREVNGYTF.

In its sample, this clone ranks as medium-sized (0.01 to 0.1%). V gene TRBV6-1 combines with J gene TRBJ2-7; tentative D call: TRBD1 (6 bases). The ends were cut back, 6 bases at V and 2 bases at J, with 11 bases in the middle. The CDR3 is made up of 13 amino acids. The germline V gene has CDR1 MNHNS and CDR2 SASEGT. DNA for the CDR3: TGTGCCAGCAGCCGGGACAAGCCCTACGAGCAGTACTTC. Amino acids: CASSRDKPYEQYF.

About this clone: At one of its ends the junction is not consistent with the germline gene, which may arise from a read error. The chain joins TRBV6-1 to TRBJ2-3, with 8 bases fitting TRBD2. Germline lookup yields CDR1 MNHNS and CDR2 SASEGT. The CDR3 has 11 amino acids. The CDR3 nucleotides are TGTGCCAGCCGAGCGGGAGATACACAGTATTTT. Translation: CASRAGDTQYF.

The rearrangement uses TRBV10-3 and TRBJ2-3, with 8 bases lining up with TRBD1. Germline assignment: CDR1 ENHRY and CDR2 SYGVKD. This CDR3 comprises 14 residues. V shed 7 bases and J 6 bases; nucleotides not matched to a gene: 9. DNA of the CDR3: TGTGCCATCATCCCGACAGGGGTTGCGGATACGCAGTATTTT. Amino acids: CAIIPTGVADTQYF.

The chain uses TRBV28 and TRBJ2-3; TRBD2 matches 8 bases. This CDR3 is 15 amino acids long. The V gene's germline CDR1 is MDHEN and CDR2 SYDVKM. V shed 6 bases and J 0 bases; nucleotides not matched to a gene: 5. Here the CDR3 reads CASSDSGRSTDTQYF. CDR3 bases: TGTGCCAGCAGCGACAGCGGGAGAAGCACAGATACGCAGTATTTT.

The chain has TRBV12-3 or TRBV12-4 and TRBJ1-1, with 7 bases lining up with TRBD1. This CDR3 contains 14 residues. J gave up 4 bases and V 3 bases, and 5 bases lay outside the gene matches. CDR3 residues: CASSLLQGGTEAFF. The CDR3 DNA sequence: TGTGCCAGCAGTTTGTTGCAGGGGGGCACTGAAGCTTTCTTT.

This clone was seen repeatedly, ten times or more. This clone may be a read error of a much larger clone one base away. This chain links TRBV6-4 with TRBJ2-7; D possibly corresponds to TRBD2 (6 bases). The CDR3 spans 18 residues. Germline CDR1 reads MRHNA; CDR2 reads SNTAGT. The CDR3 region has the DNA TGTGCCTGCAGTGACTCGAGTAGTGGTCGGGAGAACTCCTACGAGCAGTACTTC. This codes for CACSDSSSGRENSYEQYF.

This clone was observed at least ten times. In nucleotides, the CDR3 is TGCAGTGCGGGGCCAGGACCCACCCCAATTGAGCAGTTCTTC. It specifies CSAGPGPTPIEQFF. The chain carries TRBV20-1 and TRBJ2-1, with D possibly matching TRBD1 (5 bases). Germline CDR1 DFQATT, CDR2 SNEGSKA (reference sequence). The CDR3 is made up of 14 amino acids. Between the trimmed V and J ends, which lost 6 bases and 9 bases, there was a span of 21 bases.

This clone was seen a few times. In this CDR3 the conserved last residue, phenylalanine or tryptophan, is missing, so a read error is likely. CDR3 sequence: CASSLSVSAARKNGYTL. CDR3 DNA: TGTGCCAGCAGTTTATCGGTTTCGGCAGCGCGGAAAAATGGCTACACCTTA. This sequence joins TRBV27 and TRBJ1-2, with unresolved D. Germline assignment: CDR1 MNHEY and CDR2 SMNVEV (reference sequence). Trimming shortened V by 0 bases and J by 6 bases, and 20 bases separated the two germline ends. This CDR3 has 17 amino acids.

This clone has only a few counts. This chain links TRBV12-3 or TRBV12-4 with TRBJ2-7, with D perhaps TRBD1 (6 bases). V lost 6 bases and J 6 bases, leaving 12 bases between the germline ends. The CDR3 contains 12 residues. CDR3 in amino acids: CASSPIRGEQYF. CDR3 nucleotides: TGTGCCAGCAGCCCGATCAGGGGCGAGCAGTACTTC.

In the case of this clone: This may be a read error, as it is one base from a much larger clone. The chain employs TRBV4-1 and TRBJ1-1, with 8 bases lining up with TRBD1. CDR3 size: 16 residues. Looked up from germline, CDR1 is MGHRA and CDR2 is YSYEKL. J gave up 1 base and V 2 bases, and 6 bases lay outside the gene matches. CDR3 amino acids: CASSQTVDRANTEAFF. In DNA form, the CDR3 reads TGCGCCAGCAGCCAAACGGTGGACAGGGCGAACACTGAAGCTTTCTTT.

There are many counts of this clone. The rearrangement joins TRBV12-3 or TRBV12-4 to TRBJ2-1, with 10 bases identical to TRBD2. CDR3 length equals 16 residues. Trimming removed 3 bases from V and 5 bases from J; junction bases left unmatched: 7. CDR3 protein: CASSFGTSGVNNEQFF. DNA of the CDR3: TGTGCCAGCAGTTTCGGTACTAGCGGGGTTAACAATGAGCAGTTCTTC.

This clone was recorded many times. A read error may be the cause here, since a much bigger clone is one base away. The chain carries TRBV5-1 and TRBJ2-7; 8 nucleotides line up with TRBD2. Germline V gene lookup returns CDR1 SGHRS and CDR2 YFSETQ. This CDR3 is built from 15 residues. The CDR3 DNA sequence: TGCGCCCGCAGCCGGGGGGGGGGACCAGACAACGAGCAGTACTTC. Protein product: CARSRGGGPDNEQYF.

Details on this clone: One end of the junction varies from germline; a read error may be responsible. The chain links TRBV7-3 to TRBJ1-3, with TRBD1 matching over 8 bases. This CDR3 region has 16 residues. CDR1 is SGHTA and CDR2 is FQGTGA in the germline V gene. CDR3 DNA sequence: TGTGCCAGCAGTTTAACAGGGGGGGGGAGCGGAAACATCATATATTTT. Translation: CASSLTGGGSGNIIYF.

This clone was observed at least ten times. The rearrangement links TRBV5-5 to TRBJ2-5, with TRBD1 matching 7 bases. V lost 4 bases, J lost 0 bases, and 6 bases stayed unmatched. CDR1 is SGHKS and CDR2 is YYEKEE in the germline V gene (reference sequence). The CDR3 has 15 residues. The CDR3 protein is CASSPGTANQETQYF. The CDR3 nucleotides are TGTGCCAGCAGCCCCGGGACAGCGAACCAAGAGACCCAGTACTTC.

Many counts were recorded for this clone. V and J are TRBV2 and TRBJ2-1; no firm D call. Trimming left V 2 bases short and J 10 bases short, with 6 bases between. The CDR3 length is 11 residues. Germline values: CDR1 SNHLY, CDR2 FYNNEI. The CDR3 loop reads CASSESREQFF. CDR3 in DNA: TGTGCCAGCAGTGAATCGCGGGAGCAGTTCTTC. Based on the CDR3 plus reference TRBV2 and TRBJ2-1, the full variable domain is EPEVTQTPSHQVTQMGQEVILRCVPISNHLYFYWYRQILGQKVEFLVSFYNNEISEKSEIFDDQFSVERPDGSNFTLKIRSTKLEDSAMYFCASSESREQFFGPGTRLTVL.

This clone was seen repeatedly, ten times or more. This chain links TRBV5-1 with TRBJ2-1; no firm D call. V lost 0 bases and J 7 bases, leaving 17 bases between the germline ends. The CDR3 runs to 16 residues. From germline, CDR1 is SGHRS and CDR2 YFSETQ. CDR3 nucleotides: TGCGCCAGCAGCTTGGAATACTATCAAGTGGGGAATGAGCAGTTCTTC. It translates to CASSLEYYQVGNEQFF.

DNA for the CDR3: TGTGCCAGTAGCGTGTACCTGTTTTTTGATGGCTACACCTTC. This gives the protein CASSVYLFFDGYTF. The rearrangement links TRBV19 to TRBJ1-2; D is unresolved. The CDR3 contains 14 residues. V dropped 6 bases and J dropped 6 bases, with 17 bases sitting between them. Germline V gene sequence: CDR1 LNHDA, CDR2 SQIVND (reference sequence).

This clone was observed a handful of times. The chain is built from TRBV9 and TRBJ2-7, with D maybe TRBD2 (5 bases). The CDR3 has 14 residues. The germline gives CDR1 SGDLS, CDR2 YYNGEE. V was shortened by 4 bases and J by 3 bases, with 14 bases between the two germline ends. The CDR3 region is CASSKEGSYYEQYF. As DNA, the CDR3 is TGTGCCAGCAGCAAAGAGGGCAGCTACTACGAGCAGTACTTC.

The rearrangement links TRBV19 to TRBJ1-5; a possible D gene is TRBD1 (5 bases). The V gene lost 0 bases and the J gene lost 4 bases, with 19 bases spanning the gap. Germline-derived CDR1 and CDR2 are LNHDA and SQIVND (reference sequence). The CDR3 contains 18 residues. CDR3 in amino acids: CASSIDRGLGLGNQPQHF. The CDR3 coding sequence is TGTGCCAGTAGTATAGATCGGGGGTTGGGGTTGGGGAATCAGCCCCAGCATTTT.

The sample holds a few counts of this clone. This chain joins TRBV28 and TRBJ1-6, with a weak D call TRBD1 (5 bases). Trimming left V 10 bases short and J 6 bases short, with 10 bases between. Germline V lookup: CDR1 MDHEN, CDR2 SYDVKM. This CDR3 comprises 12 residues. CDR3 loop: CATVGGNSPLHF. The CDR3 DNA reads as TGTGCCACCGTGGGGGGTAATTCACCCCTCCACTTT.

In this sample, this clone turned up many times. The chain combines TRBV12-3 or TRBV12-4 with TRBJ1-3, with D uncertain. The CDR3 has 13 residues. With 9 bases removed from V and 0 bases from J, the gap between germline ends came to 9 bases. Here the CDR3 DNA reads TGTGCCAGTCGGCTGTTCTCTGGAAACACCATATATTTT. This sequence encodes CASRLFSGNTIYF.

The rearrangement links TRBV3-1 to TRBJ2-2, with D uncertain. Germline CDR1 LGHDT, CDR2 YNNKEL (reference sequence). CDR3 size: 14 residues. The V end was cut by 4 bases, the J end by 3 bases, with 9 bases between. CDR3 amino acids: CASSPLGDTGELFF. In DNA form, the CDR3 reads TGTGCCAGCAGCCCCCTGGGTGACACCGGGGAGCTGTTTTTT.

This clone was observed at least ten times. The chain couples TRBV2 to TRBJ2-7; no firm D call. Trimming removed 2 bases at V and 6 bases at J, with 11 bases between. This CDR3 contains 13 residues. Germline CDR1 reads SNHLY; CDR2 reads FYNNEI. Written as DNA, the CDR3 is TGTGCCAGCAGTGAACTCGGCCTCCGCGAGCAGTACTTC. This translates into CASSELGLREQYF.